This TCR beta chain was identified in a study of blood T cell repertoires in COVID-19 (TCRdb year 2020). With respect to the entire study: Samples covering the acute and convalescent phases of COVID-19 were provided by collaborators in the United States, Italy and Spain. The prospective study material was composed of cDNA or gDNA derived from T cells, B-cell-depleted T cells, or PBMCs. The dataset comprised deeply sampled blood TCRbeta repertoires from subjects exposed to, actively infected with, or recovered from COVID-19. A freely available public database, intended as a resource for researchers studying the immune response to SARS-CoV-2, is where the repertoires were released. Samples were obtained from the ongoing ImmuneRACE study (first 160 participants) and from 950 to 1,500 subjects provided by 6 global collaborators. Nearly every sample came with metadata listing a de-identified subject ID, COVID-19 status, age in years and sex. Where available, HLA class I and class II types were obtained from metadata supplied by the sample provider rather than from assay-based typing.

The immunoSEQ Assay, a bias-controlled multiplex PCR, was used to amplify TCRbeta CDR3 regions from genomic DNA. In the authors' own workflow: The number of nucleated cells in each sample was estimated from the amplification of reference gene primers within the assay. Sequence reads were collapsed and filtered to measure the absolute abundance of every unique TCRbeta CDR3 rearrangement. For each sample, productive Simpson clonality was calculated as the square root of Simpson's diversity index over productive rearrangements. The immuneACCESS repertoire file appears here via TCRdb, limited to in-frame rearrangements. These files lack a portion of the clones; in checked studies, under half of the deficit traces to unresolved V genes, and the cause of the others is not known. The V and J calls and the clone size are those of that table, but D and trimming were determined from the DNA. The sample includes about 130,000 clones, with 90% observed a single time. Roughly 3.7% of the sample is in the top ten clones.

The investigation overall reported the following: The amount of clinical and demographic metadata varied by source and participant and was provided uncurated.

A word on this clone: Its antigen target is currently unknown. Base quality data are lacking; no much larger clone is found one base away.

Measured from the cysteine to the phenylalanine, the CDR3 is 14 residues long. The retained sequence is limited to the CDR3, 42 bases, with the frame set at the first base. V is pruned by 8 bases and J by 4 bases, leaving 7 bases of the junction without a gene match. CDR1 is given as WSHSY and CDR2 as SAAADI, both from the germline V gene. Collaborating institutions collected whole blood in K2EDTA tubes following their own protocols. Collaborator samples were shipped for TCRbeta analysis as frozen whole blood, isolated PBMCs, or DNA extracted from either sample type. The clonotype originates from a man aged 50-60 years with active COVID-19. The sequenced sample was peripheral blood. This receptor chain uses TRBV10-2 and TRBJ1-5, with 8 bases matching TRBD1. The sequence in DNA is TGCGCCAGCTCTCGGACAGGGACGAATCAGCCCCAGCATTTT. The encoded protein is CASSRTGTNQPQHF.